This T cell receptor beta chain emerged from a study of T cell responses to AZD1222 COVID-19 vaccine. Background on the study: Samples with a second dose at about 4 or about 12 weeks were pooled together.

Study-wide points: The study reported that nearly half of spike-specific TCRs target unmutated variant regions. None of the repertoires were sampled until the peak T cell response had passed.

Germline assignment: CDR1 SGHVS and CDR2 FNYEAQ. Between the trimmed V and J ends, which lost 0 bases and 2 bases, there was a span of 14 bases. The CDR3 has 16 residues. This clone has just one count. Its specificity is not known. This table comes from immunoSEQ multiplex PCR, and its TCRdb copy is limited to in-frame clones, with some not included. The table lists 90,000 to 150,000 clones, around 89% of them singletons. Sequenced here: peripheral blood, sampled on day 0 of AZD1222 vaccination. This sequence originates from an adult in good health. The chain recombines TRBV7-6 with TRBJ2-7; possible D gene TRBD2, 6 bases. DNA for the CDR3: TGTGCCAGCAGCTTAGCAACGGGGGATCGGACCTACGAGCAGTACTTC. It codes for CASSLATGDRTYEQYF.